Reported below is one T cell receptor beta chain. Its antigen is unidentified. The data were taken from a study of shared clonotypes between healthy human individuals. The table came from immunoSEQ multiplex PCR; TCRdb's copy has only in-frame clones and leaves some out. The sample includes about 550,000 clones, just under 97% of them seen just once. General observations from the study: The represented genetic and exposure-history diversity was limited by the small number of donors.

Only CD45RO-negative cells positively selected for CCR7 counted as naive CD8 cells, so terminally differentiated effector memory CD45RA+ cells were excluded. The sequencing sample was made of naive CD8+ T cells sorted from blood. The clonotype was recovered from a woman aged 25 to 39 in good health.

The CDR3 DNA reads TGTGCCAGCAGCCACGGGGAGACCCAGTACTTC. It translates to CASSHGETQYF. The rearrangement uses TRBV9 and TRBJ2-5; D call uncertain. This CDR3 spans 11 amino acids. Per germline, CDR1 SGDLS and CDR2 YYNGEE. V lost 4 bases and J 5 bases, leaving 6 bases between the germline ends.